This T cell receptor (beta chain) was recorded in a study of cytomegalovirus exposure and HLA in healthy donors. Concerning this clone itself: Its antigen is unidentified.

General study findings and limits: The authors confirmed in vitro that a few CMV-associated chains were specific for CMV antigens. Previously analyzed data showed that most TCR beta V segments were productive at a frequency of about 87% or about 30%. In a later analysis, TCR beta V- and J-gene trimming showed a link to a missense DCLRE1C variant.

The CDR3 spans 15 residues. J lost 4 bases, V lost 5 bases, and 7 bases had no gene match. CDR1 and CDR2 from the germline V gene are SEHNR and FQNEAQ (reference sequence). Primers for the PCR totalled 60 Vbeta and 13 Jbeta. TCRdb keeps only in-frame clones here, not all; method: immunoSEQ multiplex PCR. The table lists roughly 150,000 clones, nearly 80% of them singletons. The sequenced sample was PBMCs. The gene calls are TRBV7-9 and TRBJ1-5, with 8 bases identical to TRBD1. The sequence came from a woman aged 40 to 49 in good health and CMV-seronegative. As DNA, the CDR3 is TGTGCCAGCAGCGTAGGACAGGGCGGGAATCAGCCCCAGCATTTT. It is translated as CASSVGQGGNQPQHF. Drawing the rest from reference TRBV7-9 and TRBJ1-5, the complete variable domain is DTGVSQNPRHKITKRGQNVTFRCDPISEHNRLYWYRQTLGQGPEFLTYFQNEAQLEKSRLLSDRFSAERPKGSFSTLEIQRTEQGDSAMYLCASSVGQGGNQPQHFGDGTRLSIL.